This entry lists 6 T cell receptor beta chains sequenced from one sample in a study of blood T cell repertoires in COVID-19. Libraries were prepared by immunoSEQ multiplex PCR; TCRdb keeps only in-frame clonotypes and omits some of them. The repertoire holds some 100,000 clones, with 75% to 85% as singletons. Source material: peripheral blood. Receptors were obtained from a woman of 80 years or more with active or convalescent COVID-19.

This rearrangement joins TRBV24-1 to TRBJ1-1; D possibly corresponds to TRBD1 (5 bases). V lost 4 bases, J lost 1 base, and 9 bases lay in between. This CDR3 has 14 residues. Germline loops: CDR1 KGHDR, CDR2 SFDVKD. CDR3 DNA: TGTGCCACCAGTGAGGGGCCTGAGAACACTGAAGCTTTCTTT. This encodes CATSEGPENTEAFF.

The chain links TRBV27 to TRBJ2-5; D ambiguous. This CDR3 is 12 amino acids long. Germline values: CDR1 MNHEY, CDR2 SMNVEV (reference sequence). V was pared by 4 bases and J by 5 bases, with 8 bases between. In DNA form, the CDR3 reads TGTGCCAGCAGTTCCCCCGGGGAGACCCAGTACTTC. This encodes CASSSPGETQYF.

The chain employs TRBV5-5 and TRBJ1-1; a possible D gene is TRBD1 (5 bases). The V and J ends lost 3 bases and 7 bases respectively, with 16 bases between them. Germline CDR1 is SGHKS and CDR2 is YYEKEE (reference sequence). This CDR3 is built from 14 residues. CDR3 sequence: CASSSTGGAVEAFF. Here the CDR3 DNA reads TGTGCCAGCAGCTCCACCGGAGGGGCCGTTGAAGCTTTCTTT.

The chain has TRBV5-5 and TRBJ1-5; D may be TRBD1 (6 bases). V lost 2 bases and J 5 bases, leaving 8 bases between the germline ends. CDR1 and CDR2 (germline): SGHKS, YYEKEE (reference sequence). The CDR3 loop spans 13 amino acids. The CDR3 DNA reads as TGTGCCAGCAGCTTCCACAGGGATCAGCCCCAGCATTTT. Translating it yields CASSFHRDQPQHF.

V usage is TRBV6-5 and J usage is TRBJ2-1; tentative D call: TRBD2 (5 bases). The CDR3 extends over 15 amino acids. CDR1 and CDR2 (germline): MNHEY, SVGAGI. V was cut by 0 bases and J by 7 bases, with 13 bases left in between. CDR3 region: CASSYSGGGSNEQFF. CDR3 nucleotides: TGTGCCAGCAGTTACTCGGGCGGAGGCTCGAATGAGCAGTTCTTC.

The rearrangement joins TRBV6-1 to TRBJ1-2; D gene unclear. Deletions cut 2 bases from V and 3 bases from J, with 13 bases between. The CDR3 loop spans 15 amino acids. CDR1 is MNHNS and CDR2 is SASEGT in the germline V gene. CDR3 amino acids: CASSERGDWDYGYTF. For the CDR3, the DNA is TGTGCCAGCAGTGAACGCGGGGATTGGGACTATGGCTACACCTTC.